Shown below are 16 T cell receptor beta chains from a single sample sequenced in a study of shared clonotypes between healthy human individuals. Libraries were prepared by immunoSEQ multiplex PCR; TCRdb keeps only in-frame clonotypes and omits some of them. The sample carries around 200,000 clones, 66% recorded once. The source material was memory CD4+ T cells sorted from blood. The subset is: CD45RA-negative fraction. The receptors originated from a man aged 25 to 45 in good health.

The chain employs TRBV5-1 and TRBJ1-4, with a possible D match to TRBD1 (6 bases). Trimming removed 4 bases at V and 7 bases at J, with 14 bases between. Looked up from germline, CDR1 is SGHRS and CDR2 is YFSETQ. CDR3 length equals 14 residues. CDR3 coding DNA: TGCGCCAGCAGCCGCGGGGGCGCCGGTGAAAAACTGTTTTTT. Amino acids: CASSRGGAGEKLFF. Full variable domain (missing parts from reference TRBV5-1 and TRBJ1-4): KAGVTQTPRYLIKTRGQQVTLSCSPISGHRSVSWYQQTPGQGLQFLFEYFSETQRNKGNFPGRFSGRQFSNSRSEMNVSTLELGDSALYLCASSRGGAGEKLFFGSGTQLSVL.

The chain employs TRBV5-6 and TRBJ2-1; D is possibly TRBD1 or TRBD2 (5 bases each). This CDR3 is 15 amino acids long. Per the germline V gene, CDR1 is SGHDT and CDR2 is YYEEEE. V was shortened by 2 bases and J by 5 bases, with 14 bases between the two germline ends. The DNA for the CDR3 is TGTGCCAGCAGCTTCCGACGGGACGGAGACAATGAGCAGTTCTTC. It yields the protein CASSFRRDGDNEQFF.

This chain links TRBV6-6 with TRBJ2-5, with 8 bases identical to TRBD2. CDR3 length equals 12 residues. The germline V gene has CDR1 MNHNY and CDR2 SVGAGI (reference sequence). The V gene end was trimmed by 7 bases and the J gene end by 6 bases; junction bases not matched to a gene: 4. CDR3 bases: TGTGCCAGCACGGGAGGGCCGAAGACCCAGTACTTC. This sequence encodes CASTGGPKTQYF.

This sequence joins TRBV30 and TRBJ2-3; D is uncertain. V was trimmed by 2 bases and J by 2 bases, leaving 23 bases between them. Per the germline V gene, CDR1 is GTSNPN and CDR2 is SVGIG (reference sequence). The CDR3 spans 18 residues. The DNA for the CDR3 is TGTGCCTGGAGTTCCAATCTGACTCCCGTCCATCCCACAGATACGCAGTATTTT. The encoded protein is CAWSSNLTPVHPTDTQYF.

The V call is TRBV11-2, the J call TRBJ2-4, with D hard to call. The CDR3 covers 15 residues. V lost 5 bases and J 4 bases, leaving 15 bases between the germline ends. Germline V CDR1 and CDR2: SGHAT, FQNNGV. The CDR3 region is CASSPLDGPKNIQYF. In DNA, the CDR3 is TGTGCCAGCAGCCCCCTCGACGGGCCTAAAAACATTCAGTACTTC.

The V and J genes are TRBV14 and TRBJ2-3, with D possibly being TRBD1 (6 bases). The V end was cut by 5 bases, the J end by 0 bases, with 9 bases between. Germline V lookup: CDR1 SGHDN, CDR2 FVKESK. CDR3 length: 14 residues. The CDR3: CASSVRGSTDTQYF. CDR3 DNA: TGTGCCAGCAGCGTAAGGGGGAGCACAGATACGCAGTATTTT.

The genes are TRBV6-4 and TRBJ1-4; no firm D call. The germline V and J ends were trimmed by 2 bases and 2 bases, with 9 bases remaining between them. The CDR3 is 15 amino acids. Germline V CDR1 and CDR2: MRHNA, SNTAGT. The CDR3 reads CASSDPLSTNEKLFF. CDR3 sequence (DNA): TGTGCCAGCAGTGACCCTCTATCGACTAATGAAAAACTGTTTTTT.

The rearrangement uses TRBV6-1 and TRBJ1-2; D is uncertain. The CDR3 has 11 amino acids. Per germline, CDR1 MNHNS and CDR2 SASEGT. Trimming took off 0 bases at V and 8 bases at J, with 4 bases between the two ends. CDR3 amino acids: CASSEAIGYTF. CDR3 DNA: TGTGCCAGCAGTGAAGCTATCGGCTACACCTTC.

This chain joins TRBV5-4 and TRBJ2-4; unclear D gene. CDR1 is SGHNT and CDR2 is YYREEE in the germline V gene (reference sequence). With 4 bases removed from V and 6 bases from J, the gap between germline ends came to 14 bases. This CDR3 region has 14 residues. This chain's CDR3 is CASSRVLSGNIQYF. CDR3 DNA: TGTGCCAGCAGCCGAGTGTTGTCGGGAAACATTCAGTACTTC.

This chain uses TRBV7-2 with TRBJ1-1; perhaps TRBD1 as D (5 bases). This CDR3 has 14 residues. CDR1 is SGHTA and CDR2 is FQGNSA in the germline V gene. V lost 3 bases, J lost 1 base, and 9 bases lay in between. The CDR3: CASSFGRGNTEAFF. Here the CDR3 DNA reads TGTGCCAGCAGCTTTGGGAGGGGGAACACTGAAGCTTTCTTT.

The chain links TRBV28 to TRBJ1-4; D is possibly TRBD1 (5 bases). There are 14 residues in the CDR3. Trimming pared 2 bases from V and 7 bases from J, leaving 11 bases between. CDR1 and CDR2 from the germline V gene are MDHEN and SYDVKM. The CDR3 nucleotides are TGTGCCAGCAGTTTAAGCGGGGGGAGTGAAAAACTGTTTTTT. It specifies CASSLSGGSEKLFF.

This clone occurred once. Within the sample, other DNA sequences also encode this same CDR3. The chain combines TRBV2 with TRBJ2-3; TRBD2 aligns across 8 bases. The germline gives CDR1 SNHLY, CDR2 FYNNEI. Trimming at V came to 8 bases and at J to 4 bases, leaving 8 bases not matched to a gene. This CDR3 contains 14 residues. For the CDR3, the DNA is TGTGCCAGCCGCCCCGGGACTAGTGCAGATACGCAGTATTTT. This sequence encodes CASRPGTSADTQYF.

This chain uses TRBV10-3 with TRBJ1-2, with D unresolved. The germline gives CDR1 ENHRY, CDR2 SYGVKD. Trimming took 6 bases from V and 8 from J, leaving 13 bases between them. This CDR3 comprises 12 residues. CDR3 in DNA: TGTGCCATCAGACAGACCGAGGAAGGCTACACCTTC. Amino acid sequence: CAIRQTEEGYTF.

The chain has TRBV20-1 and TRBJ2-7; D is unresolved. Germline CDR1 DFQATT, CDR2 SNEGSKA (reference sequence). This CDR3 has 11 amino acids. V dropped 3 bases and J dropped 6 bases, with 9 bases sitting between them. The CDR3 loop reads CSASTPTEQYF. The CDR3 coding sequence is TGCAGTGCTAGTACCCCGACCGAGCAGTACTTC.

The rearrangement joins TRBV10-2 to TRBJ1-2; tentative D call: TRBD1 (5 bases). The CDR3 is 13 amino acids. V was cut by 8 bases and J by 2 bases, with 12 bases left in between. CDR1 WSHSY and CDR2 SAAADI come from the germline V gene. The CDR3 region is CASGGHRNYGYTF. Here the CDR3 DNA reads TGCGCCAGCGGAGGACACCGAAACTATGGCTACACCTTC.

This chain uses TRBV10-3 with TRBJ1-1, with 12 nucleotides matching TRBD1. V dropped 3 bases and J dropped 8; count of bases not matched to a gene: 1. Per germline, CDR1 ENHRY and CDR2 SYGVKD. This CDR3 is 13 amino acids long. The CDR3 DNA follows: TGTGCCATCAGTGAAGGGACAGGGGGCGAAGCTTTCTTT. Its translation is CAISEGTGGEAFF.